Given below is one T cell receptor (beta chain) in context. This sample was taken from a study of blood T cell repertoires in COVID-19. Data came from immunoSEQ multiplex PCR; TCRdb stores just in-frame clones and leaves some out. Here the sample spans about 70,000 clones, roughly 90% being singletons. The CDR3 consists of 14 residues. V was cut by 3 bases and J by 3 bases, with 11 bases left in between. Germline V gene data show CDR1 as ENHRY and CDR2 as SYGVKD. Sequences were obtained from peripheral blood. The rearrangement joins TRBV10-3 to TRBJ1-1; possibly TRBD1 for D (5 bases). The sequence derives from a man over 45 with acute or convalescent COVID-19. The CDR3 loop is CAISDLSGDTEAFF. In nucleotides, the CDR3 is TGTGCCATCAGTGATCTGTCGGGGGACACTGAAGCTTTCTTT.